This T cell receptor beta chain was recorded in a study of T cells in Graves' hyperthyroidism and ophthalmopathy. The hyperthyroidism was newly diagnosed and had lasted under 2 months; the patients were aged 18 to 65. Those patients with uncontrolled infection, other autoimmune disease, pregnancy or lactation were excluded. Clinical symptoms, serum thyroxine, TRAb, thyroid ultrasound and orbital computed tomography established diagnosis. Ten or more counts support this clonotype. The antigen remains undetermined. The study's findings and limits: Appearing also in blood were most of the thyroid clonotypes expanded above 0.001.

V lost 0 bases to trimming and J lost 6 bases, with 15 bases between them. Germline assignment: CDR1 LGHNA and CDR2 YSLEER. This CDR3 contains 15 residues. Authors of the study amplified TCR beta CDR3 regions from RNA transcripts. Carried out on the TCR CDR3, a first-round RT-PCR used the HTBI primer set. One entry per CDR3 protein results from TCRdb running MiXCR on the multiplex PCR reads. The sample has fewer than 350,000 distinct CDR3 sequences, about 14% seen once. Material: blood. The TCR originated in a woman in her twenties or thirties with Graves' hyperthyroidism that later progressed to Graves' ophthalmopathy. This chain uses TRBV4-3 with TRBJ2-7, with D possibly matching TRBD1 (5 bases). Written as DNA, the CDR3 is TGCGCCAGCAGCCAAGATTGGGCGGATCAGGGCGAGCAGTACTTC. As protein: CASSQDWADQGEQYF.